This T cell receptor (beta chain) derives from a study of CD8+ T cells in alopecia areata. The CDR3 is made up of 15 amino acids. Trimming cost V 5 bases and J 1 base, with 15 bases left between them. CDR1 is SGHRS and CDR2 is YFSETQ in the germline V gene. As to treatment: oral pan-JAK inhibitor, 5-10 mg twice daily. RNA was extracted and reverse transcribed into cDNA as the sequencing template. The protocol was immunoSEQ multiplex PCR, while the TCRdb copy is restricted to in-frame clones and leaves out a portion. The data contain some 150,000 clones, 50% to 75% of them seen just once; the ten biggest clones take up approximately 16%.

V usage is TRBV5-1 and J usage is TRBJ1-2, with D perhaps matching TRBD1 (5 bases). The sample here was CD4+ T cells sorted from blood, taken between weeks 55 and 65, from a patient treated with tofacitinib. The clonotype was recovered from a human donor with alopecia areata. The CDR3 DNA is TGCGCCAGCAGTCCAACCTTTGACAGTAACTATGGCTACACCTTC. It specifies CASSPTFDSNYGYTF.